This TCR beta chain is drawn from a study of blood T cells in healthy people across ages. Sample-barcoded 5' priming and a J-beta primer mix drove a second PCR of about 6 to 12 cycles. Through a template-switch adaptor with 12 random nucleotides, each cDNA molecule received a tag. Each sample provided no less than 3 million CDR3-containing paired-end reads. TCRdb ran MiXCR on the 5' RACE reads and lists one entry per CDR3 protein. Of about 1,500,000 distinct CDR3 sequences listed, around 42% are singletons. This receptor was obtained from a woman aged 18 to 35 in good health. Sequencing input: blood.

As DNA, the CDR3 is TGTGCCAGCAGTTTCGGGGGGCGGGATTCACCCCTCCACTTT. It codes for CASSFGGRDSPLHF. This sequence joins TRBV27 and TRBJ1-6; weak D call: TRBD1 (6 bases). Germline V gene lookup returns CDR1 MNHEY and CDR2 SMNVEV (reference sequence). Trimming removed 3 bases at V and 8 bases at J, with 11 bases between. The CDR3 consists of 14 residues.